The 32 T cell receptor beta chains reported below all come from one sample, sequenced in a study of blood T cell repertoires in COVID-19. Clones were read by immunoSEQ multiplex PCR, and TCRdb kept only the in-frame ones, dropping some. The sample includes approximately 79,000 clones, around 80% of them seen just once. Sequencing was performed on peripheral blood. These receptors were obtained from a man between 50 and 59 years old with COVID-19, enrolled during active disease.

The chain has TRBV7-9 and TRBJ1-1, with D perhaps TRBD1 (6 bases). This CDR3 has 15 amino acids. V was clipped by 5 bases and J by 3 bases, with 16 bases between them. CDR1 and CDR2 from the germline V gene are SEHNR and FQNEAQ (reference sequence). The CDR3 sequence is CASSVNREPDTEAFF. CDR3 in DNA: TGTGCCAGCAGCGTTAACAGGGAACCGGACACTGAAGCTTTCTTT.

This sequence joins TRBV27 and TRBJ1-1; 7 bases match TRBD1. V shed 5 bases, J shed 4 bases, and the junction held 13 bases outside the gene matches. This CDR3 comprises 16 residues. Germline CDR1 MNHEY, CDR2 SMNVEV (reference sequence). This CDR3 reads CASSLITGAGGTEAFF. DNA of the CDR3: TGTGCCAGCAGTCTAATTACAGGGGCGGGGGGCACTGAAGCTTTCTTT.

This chain links TRBV6-5 with TRBJ1-6; 10 nucleotides match TRBD1. Germline trimming cut 5 bases from V and 10 bases from J; bases unmatched to any gene: 5. This CDR3 comprises 14 residues. Germline V gene sequence: CDR1 MNHEY, CDR2 SVGAGI. The CDR3 DNA sequence: TGTGCCAGCAGTCGCGGACAGGGGGGCTCACCCCTCCACTTT. Its translation: CASSRGQGGSPLHF.

As for this clone: The same CDR3 is also encoded by other DNA sequences in this sample. This sequence joins TRBV2 and TRBJ2-7, with D uncertain. V lost 4 bases, J lost 0 bases, and 4 bases lay in between. CDR1 SNHLY and CDR2 FYNNEI come from the germline V gene. This CDR3 region has 12 residues. The CDR3, as DNA: TGTGCCAGCAGTGTTAGCTCCTACGAGCAGTACTTC. Its translation: CASSVSSYEQYF.

V and J are TRBV6-1 and TRBJ2-5; the D gene is possibly TRBD2 (6 bases). CDR3 length: 16 residues. Per the germline V gene, CDR1 is MNHNS and CDR2 is SASEGT. Trimming removed 0 bases from V and 2 bases from J, with 13 bases in between. In nucleotides, the CDR3 is TGTGCCAGCAGTGAAGCGCTTCTAGCGCTACAAGAGACCCAGTACTTC. This encodes CASSEALLALQETQYF.

The chain employs TRBV7-2 and TRBJ2-1, with 7 nucleotides matching TRBD2. The ends lost 2 bases at V and 7 bases at J; junction bases unmatched: 17. Germline values: CDR1 SGHTA, CDR2 FQGNSA. This CDR3 spans 18 amino acids. The CDR3, as DNA: TGTGCCAGCAGCTTAATTCTCAGGTCGCGGACTAGAAGAAATGAGCAGTTCTTC. This encodes CASSLILRSRTRRNEQFF.

V gene TRBV28 combines with J gene TRBJ1-6, with D tentatively TRBD1 (5 bases). The V gene's germline CDR1 is MDHEN and CDR2 SYDVKM. There are 13 residues in the CDR3. Between the trimmed V and J ends, which lost 3 bases and 10 bases, there was a span of 10 bases. The CDR3 spells CASSLGGLSPLHF. The CDR3 bases are TGTGCCAGCAGTTTGGGGGGACTGTCACCCCTCCACTTT.

This sequence joins TRBV9 and TRBJ2-2; unclear D gene. Germline V CDR1 and CDR2: SGDLS, YYNGEE. This CDR3 is built from 16 residues. V lost 0 bases and J lost 0, with 9 bases in between. CDR3 sequence reads: CASSVDLASNTGELFF. In nucleotides, the CDR3 is TGTGCCAGCAGCGTAGACTTAGCTTCGAACACCGGGGAGCTGTTTTTT.

This clone appeared a few times. The J gene is TRBJ2-7, the V gene TRBV30; the D gene is possibly TRBD1 (6 bases). With 3 bases removed from V and 8 bases from J, the gap between germline ends came to 17 bases. Germline lookup yields CDR1 GTSNPN and CDR2 SVGIG (reference sequence). The CDR3 is made up of 13 amino acids. The CDR3 nucleotides read TGTGCCTGGAGCAGGGGTTTTAGTAAGAAGCAGTACTTC. Its translation is CAWSRGFSKKQYF.

This clone was seen a single time. The chain couples TRBV9 to TRBJ1-2, with a weak D call TRBD1 (6 bases). Trimming stripped 0 bases from V and 5 bases from J, with 8 bases between. The CDR3 covers 13 residues. CDR1 and CDR2 (germline): SGDLS, YYNGEE. The CDR3 bases are TGTGCCAGCAGCGTAGAGGGGGGGTATGGCTACACCTTC. The encoded protein is CASSVEGGYGYTF.

The chain uses TRBV28 and TRBJ2-5; weak D call: TRBD1 (6 bases). Per germline, CDR1 MDHEN and CDR2 SYDVKM. The CDR3 sequence is 14 residues long. V gave up 5 bases and J gave up 2 bases, with 12 bases separating them. The CDR3 reads CASSPQGQQETQYF. CDR3 sequence (DNA): TGTGCCAGCAGTCCACAGGGTCAACAAGAGACCCAGTACTTC.

This clone turned up a few times. CDR3 coding DNA: TGTGCCAGCAGCCTACGTGCTAGCGGGAGTGTTGAGACCCAGTACTTC. Translating gives CASSLRASGSVETQYF. The genes are TRBV11-3 and TRBJ2-5, with TRBD2 matching over 10 bases. The ends lost 5 bases at V and 5 bases at J; junction bases unmatched: 11. Germline CDR1 reads SGHNT; CDR2 reads YENEEA. CDR3 length equals 16 residues.

The CDR3 nucleotides are TGCGCCAGCAGTCAACACGTGGACAGGGTTGAAGCTTTCTTT. Its protein product is CASSQHVDRVEAFF. The V and J genes are TRBV23-1 and TRBJ1-1, with 8 bases lining up with TRBD1. TRBV23-1 is identified as an open reading frame with a role that is uncertain. The V and J ends lost 2 bases and 7 bases, in that order; junction bases with no gene match: 6. The CDR3 extends over 14 amino acids.

The rearrangement uses TRBV6-5 and TRBJ2-3, with D perhaps matching TRBD2 (6 bases). This CDR3 spans 13 amino acids. Germline-derived CDR1 and CDR2 are MNHEY and SVGAGI. CDR3 loop: CAKVGGMSDTQYF. CDR3 DNA: TGTGCAAAGGTGGGCGGGATGTCAGATACGCAGTATTTT.

CDR3 loop: CASSEGPSFGNTIYF. CDR3 bases: TGTGCCAGCAGTGAAGGGCCGTCCTTTGGAAACACCATATATTTT. The chain carries TRBV6-1 and TRBJ1-3; D is uncertain. CDR1 is MNHNS, CDR2 SASEGT, per germline. The V and J ends lost 1 base and 3 bases respectively, with 10 bases between them. The CDR3 spans 15 residues.

The genes are TRBV28 and TRBJ1-2; D might be TRBD1 (5 bases). In germline, CDR1 is MDHEN, CDR2 SYDVKM. V was trimmed by 6 bases and J by 2 bases, leaving 13 bases between them. The CDR3 covers 14 residues. CDR3 loop: CASRTPQGNYGYTF. For the CDR3, the DNA is TGTGCCAGCAGAACGCCTCAGGGAAACTATGGCTACACCTTC.

The rearrangement uses TRBV18 and TRBJ1-1; 9 nucleotides align to TRBD1. Germline-derived CDR1 and CDR2 are KGHSH and LQKENI. CDR3 length: 16 residues. After removal of 3 bases from V and 1 base from J, the junction contained 6 bases not matched to a gene. The CDR3 loop reads CASSPRTGVANTEAFF. The CDR3 bases are TGTGCCAGCTCACCTAGGACAGGGGTGGCGAACACTGAAGCTTTCTTT.

This clone has just a few counts. The rearrangement joins TRBV11-2 to TRBJ2-7; 7 bases map to TRBD2. Germline loops: CDR1 SGHAT, CDR2 FQNNGV. V lost 4 bases, J lost 3 bases, and 6 bases stayed unmatched. CDR3 length equals 14 residues. This chain's CDR3 is CASSSIAGHYEQYF. The CDR3 bases are TGTGCCAGCAGCTCTATAGCGGGCCACTACGAGCAGTACTTC.

The chain carries TRBV6-6 and TRBJ2-7; tentative D call: TRBD1 (6 bases). V lost 0 bases, J lost 0 bases, and 12 bases lay in between. This CDR3 comprises 16 residues. Germline V lookup: CDR1 MNHNY, CDR2 SVGAGI (reference sequence). The CDR3 coding sequence is TGTGCCAGCAGTTACTCGAATGAGGACAGCTCCTACGAGCAGTACTTC. Its translation is CASSYSNEDSSYEQYF.

The chain employs TRBV30 and TRBJ1-5; D is undetermined. The CDR3 contains 13 residues. Germline V gene sequence: CDR1 GTSNPN, CDR2 SVGIG (reference sequence). V shed 2 bases and J shed 4 bases, with 9 bases lying between them. In DNA form, the CDR3 reads TGTGCCTGGAGTATTGGCAGAAATCAGCCCCAGCATTTT. Its translation is CAWSIGRNQPQHF.

The chain links TRBV15 to TRBJ2-5; 7 positions match TRBD2. CDR3 length: 15 amino acids. J gave up 3 bases and V 5 bases, and 9 bases lay outside the gene matches. The germline V gene encodes CDR1 LNHNV and CDR2 YYDKDF (reference sequence). CDR3 loop: CATSFAASGKETQYF. The CDR3 DNA is TGTGCCACCAGCTTTGCGGCTAGCGGAAAAGAGACCCAGTACTTC. Combining the CDR3 with reference TRBV15 and TRBJ2-5 gives the whole variable domain DAMVIQNPRYQVTQFGKPVTLSCSQTLNHNVMYWYQQKSSQAPKLLFHYYDKDFNNEADTPDNFQSRRPNTSFCFLDIRSPGLGDTAMYLCATSFAASGKETQYFGPGTRLLVL.

This chain connects TRBV6-5 to TRBJ2-5, with 11 bases identical to TRBD2. CDR1 is MNHEY, CDR2 SVGAGI, per germline. Trimming at V came to 8 bases and at J to 5 bases, leaving 10 bases not matched to a gene. The CDR3 spans 15 residues. The CDR3 coding sequence is TGTGCCAGCTCTCTCTGGCCTAGCGGGAGGGAGACCCAGTACTTC. Residues: CASSLWPSGRETQYF.

This chain links TRBV28 with TRBJ2-7; the D gene is possibly TRBD1 (5 bases). The CDR3 sequence is 12 residues long. The V end was cut by 5 bases, the J end by 6 bases, with 11 bases between. CDR1 MDHEN and CDR2 SYDVKM come from the germline V gene. The CDR3 sequence: CASSTRTSEQYF. CDR3 sequence (DNA): TGTGCCAGCAGTACCCGGACAAGCGAGCAGTACTTC.

The chain links TRBV6-5 to TRBJ1-1; D is uncertain. The CDR3 is made up of 15 amino acids. Germline values: CDR1 MNHEY, CDR2 SVGAGI. Trimming removed 2 bases from V and 4 bases from J, with 14 bases in between. CDR3 sequence (DNA): TGTGCCAGCAGTTACATCGGGAGCCGGGGCACTGAAGCTTTCTTT. It yields the protein CASSYIGSRGTEAFF.

V and J are TRBV2 and TRBJ2-2, with D tentatively TRBD1 (6 bases). This CDR3 is 13 amino acids long. CDR1 SNHLY and CDR2 FYNNEI come from the germline V gene. V was cut by 7 bases and J by 8 bases, with 14 bases left in between. This chain's CDR3 is CASTGQRRGELFF. CDR3 DNA sequence: TGTGCCAGCACGGGACAAAGGAGGGGGGAGCTGTTTTTT.

This chain links TRBV3-1 (or the pseudogene TRBV3-2) with TRBJ1-3, with D unclear. The CDR3 is made up of 14 amino acids. V was shortened by 2 bases and J by 0 bases, with 5 bases between the two germline ends. Germline values: CDR1 LGHDT, CDR2 YNNKEL (reference sequence). CDR3 residues: CASSQSSSGNTIYF. In DNA form, the CDR3 reads TGTGCCAGCAGCCAATCTAGCTCTGGAAACACCATATATTTT.

The chain combines TRBV7-9 with TRBJ2-1, with 8 bases matching TRBD2. The CDR3 length is 17 residues. The junction had 11 bases not matched to a gene; V was cut back by 1 base and J by 6 bases. Germline V gene sequence: CDR1 SEHNR, CDR2 FQNEAQ (reference sequence). The CDR3 nucleotides are TGTGCCAGCAGCTTAGAGGGCCCCTTAGCGGGAATCAATGAGCAGTTCTTC. It translates to CASSLEGPLAGINEQFF.

This sequence joins TRBV4-2 and TRBJ2-5, with D maybe TRBD1 (5 bases). Trimming shortened V by 0 bases and J by 5 bases, and 13 bases separated the two germline ends. The length of the CDR3 is 15 residues. From germline, CDR1 is LGHNA and CDR2 YNFKEQ. The CDR3 sequence is CASSQDLGALETQYF. CDR3 DNA sequence: TGTGCCAGCAGCCAAGATCTAGGGGCATTGGAGACCCAGTACTTC.

The V call is TRBV15, the J call TRBJ2-1; TRBD2 matches at 7 bases. V dropped 0 bases and J dropped 13; count of bases not matched to a gene: 6. There are 13 residues in the CDR3. Germline assignment: CDR1 LNHNV and CDR2 YYDKDF (reference sequence). CDR3 bases: TGTGCCACCAGCAGAGATCGGGGGGACCCCCAGTTCTTC. Translation gives CATSRDRGDPQFF. Combining the CDR3 with reference TRBV15 and TRBJ2-1 gives the whole variable domain DAMVIQNPRYQVTQFGKPVTLSCSQTLNHNVMYWYQQKSSQAPKLLFHYYDKDFNNEADTPDNFQSRRPNTSFCFLDIRSPGLGDTAMYLCATSRDRGDPQFFGPGTRLTVL.

The V call is TRBV9, the J call TRBJ2-7; 7 bases agree with TRBD2. V lost 2 bases to trimming and J lost 3 bases; unmatched junction nucleotides: 5. The length of the CDR3 is 14 residues. The germline gives CDR1 SGDLS, CDR2 YYNGEE. CDR3 amino acids: CASSVSGGDYEQYF. The CDR3 nucleotides are TGTGCCAGCAGCGTCTCGGGAGGCGACTACGAGCAGTACTTC.

This clone has just a few counts. The chain links TRBV3-1 (or the pseudogene TRBV3-2) to TRBJ1-6, with 7 bases lining up with TRBD1. The germline gives CDR1 LGHDT, CDR2 YNNKEL (reference sequence). CDR3 length: 14 amino acids. Trimming at V came to 4 bases and at J to 10 bases, leaving 7 bases not matched to a gene. CDR3 region: CASSPTGENSPLHF. The CDR3 DNA reads TGTGCCAGCAGCCCTACAGGGGAGAACTCACCCCTCCACTTT.

The chain recombines TRBV30 with TRBJ2-7; 10 bases agree with TRBD1. Germline V gene sequence: CDR1 GTSNPN, CDR2 SVGIG (reference sequence). V was pared by 2 bases and J by 1 base, with 5 bases of the junction left unmatched. This CDR3 contains 15 residues. CDR3 in DNA: TGTGCCTGGAGTAAGGGACAGGGGTTATCCTACGAGCAGTACTTC. It is translated as CAWSKGQGLSYEQYF.